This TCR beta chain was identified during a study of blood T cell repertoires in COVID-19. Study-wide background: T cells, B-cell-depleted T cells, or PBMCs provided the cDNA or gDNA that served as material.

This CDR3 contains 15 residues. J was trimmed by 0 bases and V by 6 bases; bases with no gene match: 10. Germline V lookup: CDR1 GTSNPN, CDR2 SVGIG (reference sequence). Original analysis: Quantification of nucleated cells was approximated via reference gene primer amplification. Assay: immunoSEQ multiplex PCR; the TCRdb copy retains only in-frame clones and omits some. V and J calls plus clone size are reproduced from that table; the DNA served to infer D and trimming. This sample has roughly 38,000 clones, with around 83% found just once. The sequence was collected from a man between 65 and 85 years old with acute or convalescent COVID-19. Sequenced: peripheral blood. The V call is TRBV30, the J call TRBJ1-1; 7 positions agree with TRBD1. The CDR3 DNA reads TGTGCCTGCGTCGAGACAGGGTACGTGAACACTGAAGCTTTCTTT. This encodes CACVETGYVNTEAFF.